This TCR beta chain was obtained from a study of identical twins. Study observations and caveats: Models underpredicted monozygotic twin sharing of out-of-frame TCR alpha.

This CDR3 is built from 13 residues. Trimming took 7 bases from V and 2 from J, leaving 12 bases between them. The germline gives CDR1 MNHEY, CDR2 SVGAGI. TCRdb redid the calling of the 5' RACE reads with MiXCR, one entry per CDR3 protein. The table includes 500,000 to 600,000 distinct CDR3 sequences, roughly 21% detected once. Comment on this clonotype: Its antigen is not known.

The same sample was also used in a study of T cells expressing NK-cell markers. Per that study: The study did not resolve the HCMV specificity of expanded NKG2C+ T cell clones.

The clonotype comes from a woman between 18 and 29 years old in good health. The chain links TRBV6-5 to TRBJ2-7, with a tentative D call TRBD1 (5 bases). Sequencing was carried out using CD4+ T cells sorted from blood. The CDR3 protein is CASMLGATYEQYF. The CDR3 bases are TGTGCCAGCATGTTAGGGGCCACCTACGAGCAGTACTTC.